This T cell receptor beta chain comes out of a study of CXCR3-negative and CXCR3-positive naive CD8 T cells. TRB cDNA libraries were made by UMI-labeled 5' RACE. TCRdb derives one entry per CDR3 protein from the 5' RACE reads, leaving out DNA. The sample data list 40,000 to 55,000 distinct CDR3 sequences. With respect to this clonotype: Its specificity is unknown.

Overall study results and limits: Comparably high diversity was seen in both naive subsets, and much lower diversity in memory CD8+ cells. PBMCs showed partially decreased CXCR3 expression after cryopreservation, and most assays used fresh PBMCs. TRB CDR3 properties indicated TCR strength, while surface CD5 was similar across naive subsets.

Germline lookup yields CDR1 SQVTM and CDR2 ANQGSEA. This CDR3 is 12 amino acids long. Sequenced material: naive CXCR3- CD8+ T cells from blood. Subset meaning: CD45RO-CCR7+CD27+CD95- naive CD8+ T cells lacking CXCR3 (TNR3-). The chain links TRBV29-1 to TRBJ1-1. The TCR originated in a human donor in good health. Some clones in this sample may be carry-over from other donors' samples. Here the CDR3 reads CSVGEVEAEAFF. The full variable domain, in which reference TRBV29-1 and TRBJ1-1 provide the parts outside the CDR3, is SAVISQKPSRDICQRGTSLTIQCQVDSQVTMMFWYRQQPGQSLTLIATANQGSEATYESGFVIDKFPISRPNLTFSTLTVSNMSPEDSSIYLCSVGEVEAEAFFGQGTRLTVV.